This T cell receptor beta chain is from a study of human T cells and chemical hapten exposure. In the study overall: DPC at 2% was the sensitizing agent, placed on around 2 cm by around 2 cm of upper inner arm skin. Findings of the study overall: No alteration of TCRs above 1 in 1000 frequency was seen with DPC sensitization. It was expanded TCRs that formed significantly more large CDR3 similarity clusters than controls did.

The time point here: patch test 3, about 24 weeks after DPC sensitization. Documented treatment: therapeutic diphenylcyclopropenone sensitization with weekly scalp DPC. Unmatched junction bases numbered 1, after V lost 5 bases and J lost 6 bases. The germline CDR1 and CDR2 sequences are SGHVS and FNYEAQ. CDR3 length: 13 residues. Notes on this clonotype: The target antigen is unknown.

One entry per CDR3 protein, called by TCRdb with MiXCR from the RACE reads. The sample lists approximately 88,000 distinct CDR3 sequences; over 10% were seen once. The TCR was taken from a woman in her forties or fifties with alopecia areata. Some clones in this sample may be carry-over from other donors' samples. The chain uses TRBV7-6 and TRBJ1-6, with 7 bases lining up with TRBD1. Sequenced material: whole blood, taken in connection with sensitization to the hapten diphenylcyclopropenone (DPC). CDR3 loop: CASSRDSNSPLHF. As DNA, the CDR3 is TGTGCCAGCAGCCGGGACAGTAATTCACCCCTCCACTTT.